Presented here are 25 T cell receptor beta chains from one specimen sequenced in a study of T-cell reconstitution after alpha-beta-depleted transplantation in children. Library preparation (for TCRbeta) was performed with unique molecular identifiers. One entry per CDR3 protein results from TCRdb running MiXCR on the PCR reads. The table has approximately 110,000 distinct CDR3 sequences, 20% to 25% seen once. This material consisted of PBMCs, mostly from graft donor cells, taken 180 days after TCRalphabeta/CD19-depleted stem cell transplant. These receptors all come from a male patient aged 2 to 9 who had a stem cell transplant for chronic granulomatous disease, so the T cells may come from the graft donor.

Many counts were recorded for this clonotype. Here the CDR3 reads CASSLREGQETQYF. The CDR3 bases are TGTGCCAGCAGTCTCAGGGAGGGCCAAGAGACCCAGTACTTC. The chain recombines TRBV12-3 or TRBV12-4 with TRBJ2-5; 7 bases map to TRBD2. The CDR3 spans 14 residues. V was clipped by 5 bases and J by 1 base; unmatched bases: 4.

This clonotype was counted between two and nine times. This chain connects TRBV12-3 or TRBV12-4 to TRBJ1-6; TRBD1 is a possible D gene (6 bases). Trimming removed 6 bases at V and 7 bases at J, with 13 bases between. The CDR3 has 14 residues. The CDR3 protein is CASSKGQGNSPLHF. The CDR3 coding sequence is TGTGCCAGCAGCAAGGGACAAGGGAATTCACCCCTCCACTTT.

In this sample, this clonotype turned up many times. The V gene is TRBV5-1, the J gene TRBJ1-1, with TRBD1 matching over 7 bases. V was pared by 3 bases and J by 6 bases, with 2 bases of the junction left unmatched. CDR1 and CDR2 (germline): SGHRS, YFSETQ. The CDR3 has 12 residues. CDR3 bases: TGCGCCAGCAGCTACAGGGGTTCTGAAGCTTTCTTT. It is translated as CASSYRGSEAFF.

This clonotype was seen more than once but under ten times. This sequence joins TRBV12-3 or TRBV12-4 and TRBJ1-4; D is possibly TRBD1 (5 bases). CDR3 size: 17 residues. The germline V and J ends were trimmed by 3 bases and 4 bases, with 18 bases remaining between them. CDR3 sequence: CASSFGNRQLNNEKLFF. CDR3 coding DNA: TGTGCCAGCAGTTTTGGTAACCGACAGTTGAATAATGAAAAACTGTTTTTT.

The V gene is TRBV20-1, the J gene TRBJ2-7; D uncertain. The germline CDR1 and CDR2 sequences are DFQATT and SNEGSKA (reference sequence). V was shortened by 3 bases and J by 0 bases, with 12 bases between the two germline ends. The CDR3 loop spans 14 amino acids. CDR3 nucleotide sequence: TGCAGTGCTAGTGAGTTTTTCGGCTCCTACGAGCAGTACTTC. Encoded protein: CSASEFFGSYEQYF.

This chain joins TRBV7-8 and TRBJ2-2, with a tentative D call TRBD1 (5 bases). Trimming removed 5 bases from V and 4 bases from J, with 11 bases in between. CDR3 length equals 14 residues. Germline-derived CDR1 and CDR2 are SGHVS and FQNEAQ. CDR3 sequence (DNA): TGTGCCAGCAGCGACAGAGTATTCACCGGGGAGCTGTTTTTT. Translation gives CASSDRVFTGELFF.

This sequence joins TRBV7-2 and TRBJ2-7, with D possibly TRBD1 on 5 matching bases. CDR3 size: 15 residues. Germline CDR1 SGHTA, CDR2 FQGNSA. V lost 5 bases, J lost 4 bases, and 18 bases lay in between. This CDR3 is CASSPQGQVAYEQYF. CDR3 nucleotides: TGTGCCAGCAGCCCCCAGGGTCAGGTCGCGTACGAGCAGTACTTC.

This clonotype was detected only a few times. The chain uses TRBV12-3 or TRBV12-4 and TRBJ2-3; D may correspond to TRBD1 or TRBD2 (5 bases each). This CDR3 spans 18 amino acids. The ends were cut back, 1 base at V and 6 bases at J, with 23 bases in the middle. CDR3 residues: CASSLVIGASGSLDTQYF. The DNA of the CDR3 is TGTGCCAGCAGTTTAGTGATCGGGGCTTCGGGGAGTTTGGATACGCAGTATTTT.

At least ten counts were recorded for this clonotype. The chain couples TRBV7-3 to TRBJ2-5; tentative D call: TRBD2 (6 bases). Germline CDR1 is SGHTA and CDR2 is FQGTGA. This CDR3 comprises 15 residues. V lost 1 base to trimming and J lost 1 base, with 10 bases between them. CDR3 residues: CASSLMGGFQETQYF. In DNA, the CDR3 is TGTGCCAGCAGCTTAATGGGGGGTTTCCAAGAGACCCAGTACTTC.

This clonotype was picked up a small number of times. J is TRBJ2-1 and V is TRBV20-1; 11 bases are a match to TRBD2. This CDR3 spans 15 amino acids. Germline CDR1 DFQATT, CDR2 SNEGSKA (reference sequence). V lost 2 bases, J lost 2 bases, and 2 bases stayed unmatched. The CDR3 loop is CSARPGLAAYNEQFF. In DNA form, the CDR3 reads TGCAGTGCTAGACCGGGACTAGCGGCCTACAATGAGCAGTTCTTC.

This chain joins TRBV5-1 and TRBJ2-7, with 7 bases fitting TRBD2. This CDR3 has 14 amino acids. The V gene end was trimmed by 0 bases and the J gene end by 3 bases; junction bases not matched to a gene: 3. CDR1 SGHRS and CDR2 YFSETQ come from the germline V gene. The CDR3 loop reads CASSLGASGYEQYF. The CDR3 region has the DNA TGCGCCAGCAGCTTGGGAGCTAGCGGCTACGAGCAGTACTTC.

At least ten counts were recorded for this clonotype. This chain links TRBV10-3 with TRBJ2-3; D call uncertain. This CDR3 is built from 13 residues. V lost 1 base and J lost 5, with 7 bases in between. Germline assignment: CDR1 ENHRY and CDR2 SYGVKD. CDR3 sequence (DNA): TGTGCCATCAGTGAGTATTCTGGAGATACGCAGTATTTT. Residues: CAISEYSGDTQYF.

This clonotype occurred many times. This chain connects TRBV29-1 to TRBJ1-2; 10 bases fit TRBD1. After removal of 3 bases from V and 6 bases from J, the junction contained 13 bases not matched to a gene. Germline-derived CDR1 and CDR2 are SQVTM and ANQGSEA. The CDR3 spans 16 residues. CDR3: CSVDQRDRGKPDGYTF. CDR3 coding DNA: TGCAGCGTTGATCAACGGGACAGGGGAAAACCTGATGGCTACACCTTC.

This clonotype was seen ten or more times. The rearrangement uses TRBV12-3 or TRBV12-4 and TRBJ2-7, with 11 nucleotides matching TRBD1. The V gene end was trimmed by 4 bases and the J gene end by 4 bases; junction bases not matched to a gene: 6. This CDR3 contains 15 residues. This chain's CDR3 is CASSYGQGAMYEQYF. The CDR3 DNA follows: TGTGCCAGCAGTTATGGACAGGGGGCTATGTACGAGCAGTACTTC.

A few counts support this clonotype. The chain has TRBV5-1 and TRBJ2-3; D is undetermined. Trimming cost V 7 bases and J 0 bases, with 9 bases left between them. The CDR3 length is 13 residues. CDR1 and CDR2 from the germline V gene are SGHRS and YFSETQ. The CDR3 DNA reads as TGCGCCAGCCAGTCAGCGAGCACAGATACGCAGTATTTT. Amino acids: CASQSASTDTQYF.

This clonotype occurred many times. V is TRBV20-1 and J is TRBJ2-1; the D gene is possibly TRBD2 (6 bases). CDR1 and CDR2 (germline): DFQATT, SNEGSKA (reference sequence). The V end lost 6 bases, the J end lost 0 bases, and 15 bases lay between the germline ends. The CDR3 runs to 15 residues. The CDR3 protein is CSANSGGSSYNEQFF. CDR3 nucleotides: TGCAGTGCCAACTCTGGGGGGAGCTCCTACAATGAGCAGTTCTTC.

This clonotype was counted only a few times. V and J are TRBV20-1 and TRBJ2-7; the D is unclear. Trimming stripped 3 bases from V and 5 bases from J, with 8 bases between. The CDR3 sequence is 11 residues long. Germline CDR1 and CDR2: DFQATT and SNEGSKA (reference sequence). CDR3 amino acids: CSASSVDEQYF. The CDR3 DNA reads TGCAGTGCTAGTTCGGTAGACGAGCAGTACTTC.

Details on this clonotype: A much bigger clone sits one base away, suggesting this may be a read error. V gene TRBV20-1 combines with J gene TRBJ2-1; D assignment may be TRBD1 or TRBD2 (6 bases each). This CDR3 spans 15 amino acids. CDR1 is DFQATT, CDR2 SNEGSKA, per germline (reference sequence). Trimming took 8 bases from V and 5 from J, leaving 22 bases between them. This CDR3 reads CSTTRLTGADNEQFF. The DNA for the CDR3 is TGCAGTACTACGCGACTTACGGGGGCGGACAATGAGCAGTTCTTC.

This clonotype was recorded at least ten times. The chain couples TRBV12-3 or TRBV12-4 to TRBJ2-4; tentative D call: TRBD1 (6 bases). Trimming pared 6 bases from V and 0 bases from J, leaving 15 bases between. The CDR3 is made up of 16 amino acids. The CDR3 loop reads CASSLWTDLAKNIQYF. CDR3 sequence (DNA): TGTGCCAGCAGCCTCTGGACAGATCTAGCCAAAAACATTCAGTACTTC.

The chain recombines TRBV7-2 with TRBJ2-7, with 8 bases aligning to TRBD2. The J segment lost 4 bases and the V segment lost 1 base, leaving 3 bases of the junction unmatched. The CDR3 has 14 residues. Germline V lookup: CDR1 SGHTA, CDR2 FQGNSA. The CDR3 spells CASSLVPSGYEQYF. CDR3 coding DNA: TGTGCCAGCAGCTTAGTTCCTAGCGGGTACGAGCAGTACTTC.

This clonotype was detected a few times. The V gene is TRBV6-1, the J gene TRBJ2-2, with 7 bases fitting TRBD1. The CDR3 extends over 14 amino acids. In germline, CDR1 is MNHNS, CDR2 SASEGT. The ends lost 9 bases at V and 1 base at J; junction bases unmatched: 5. CDR3 loop: CASAGTVNTGELFF. CDR3 bases: TGTGCCAGTGCAGGGACAGTGAACACCGGGGAGCTGTTTTTT.

This clonotype has more than one count but fewer than ten. Mismatch with germline at one junction end may stem from a read error. The V call is TRBV4-2, the J call TRBJ1-2; D may be TRBD1 (5 bases). This CDR3 region has 13 residues. The germline gives CDR1 LGHNA, CDR2 YNFKEQ. CDR3 sequence: CASSPGLNYDYTF. The CDR3 DNA is TGTGCCAGCAGCCCGGGACTGAACTATGACTACACCTTC.

This clonotype was counted only a few times. The gene calls are TRBV29-1 and TRBJ1-1; D is ambiguous. Germline CDR1 reads SQVTM; CDR2 reads ANQGSEA. This CDR3 has 8 amino acids. The V end lost 3 bases, the J end lost 11 bases, and 4 bases lay between the germline ends. The CDR3 region has the DNA TGCAGCGTTGATCGGGCTTTCTTT. Amino acid sequence: CSVDRAFF. Together with reference TRBV29-1 and TRBJ1-1, the CDR3 gives the full variable domain: SAVISQKPSRDICQRGTSLTIQCQVDSQVTMMFWYRQQPGQSLTLIATANQGSEATYESGFVIDKFPISRPNLTFSTLTVSNMSPEDSSIYLCSVDRAFFGQGTRLTVV.

The chain carries TRBV3-1 and TRBJ2-2; D gene uncertain. The V end was cut by 0 bases, the J end by 4 bases, with 6 bases between. In germline, CDR1 is LGHDT, CDR2 YNNKEL (reference sequence). This CDR3 is built from 14 residues. CDR3 sequence reads: CASSQDLLTGELFF. The CDR3 nucleotides are TGTGCCAGCAGCCAAGATCTGCTCACCGGGGAGCTGTTTTTT.

The chain carries TRBV29-1 and TRBJ1-1, with 8 bases fitting TRBD1. The CDR3 sequence is 12 residues long. Trimming cost V 1 base and J 9 bases; bases outside gene matches: 4. The germline V gene has CDR1 SQVTM and CDR2 ANQGSEA. CDR3 in amino acids: CSVEGQGTKAFF. The DNA for the CDR3 is TGCAGCGTTGAAGGACAGGGGACAAAAGCTTTCTTT.